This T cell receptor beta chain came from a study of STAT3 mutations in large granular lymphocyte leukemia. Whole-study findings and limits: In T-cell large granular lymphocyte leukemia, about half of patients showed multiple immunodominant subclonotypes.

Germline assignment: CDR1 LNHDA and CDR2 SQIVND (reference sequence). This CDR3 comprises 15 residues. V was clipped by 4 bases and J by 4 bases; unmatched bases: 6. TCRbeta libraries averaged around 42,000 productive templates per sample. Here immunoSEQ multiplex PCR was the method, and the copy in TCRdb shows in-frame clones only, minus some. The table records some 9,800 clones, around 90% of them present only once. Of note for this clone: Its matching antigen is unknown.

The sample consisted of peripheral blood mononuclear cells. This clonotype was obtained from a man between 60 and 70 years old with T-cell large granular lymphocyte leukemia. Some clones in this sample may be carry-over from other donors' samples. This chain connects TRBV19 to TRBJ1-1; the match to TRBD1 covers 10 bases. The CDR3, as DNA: TGTGCCAGTAGTACAGGACAGGGGGTAGGCACTGAAGCTTTCTTT. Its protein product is CASSTGQGVGTEAFF.